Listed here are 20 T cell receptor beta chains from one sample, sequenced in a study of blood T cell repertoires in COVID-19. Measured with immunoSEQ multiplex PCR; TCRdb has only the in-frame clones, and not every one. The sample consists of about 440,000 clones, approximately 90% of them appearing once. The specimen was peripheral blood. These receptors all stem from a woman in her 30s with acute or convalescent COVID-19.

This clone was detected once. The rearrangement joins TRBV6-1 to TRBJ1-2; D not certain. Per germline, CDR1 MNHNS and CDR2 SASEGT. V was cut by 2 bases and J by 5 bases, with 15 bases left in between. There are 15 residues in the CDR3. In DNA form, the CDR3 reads TGTGCCAGCAGTGAACCCGCGACACCGATTTATGGCTACACCTTC. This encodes CASSEPATPIYGYTF.

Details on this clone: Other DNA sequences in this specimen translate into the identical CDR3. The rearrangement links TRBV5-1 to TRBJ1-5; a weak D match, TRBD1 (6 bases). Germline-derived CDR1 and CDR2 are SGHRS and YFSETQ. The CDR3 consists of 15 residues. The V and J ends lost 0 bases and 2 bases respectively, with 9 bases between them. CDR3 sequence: CASSLAGVGNQPQHF. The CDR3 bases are TGCGCCAGCAGCTTGGCAGGGGTAGGCAATCAGCCCCAGCATTTT.

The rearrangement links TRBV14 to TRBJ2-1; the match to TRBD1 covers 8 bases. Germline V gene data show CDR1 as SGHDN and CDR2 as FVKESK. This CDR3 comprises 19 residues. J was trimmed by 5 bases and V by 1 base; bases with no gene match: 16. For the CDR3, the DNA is TGTGCCAGCAGCCAAGTCGACCAGGGGGCTAGCGTTGCGAACAATGAGCAGTTCTTC. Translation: CASSQVDQGASVANNEQFF.

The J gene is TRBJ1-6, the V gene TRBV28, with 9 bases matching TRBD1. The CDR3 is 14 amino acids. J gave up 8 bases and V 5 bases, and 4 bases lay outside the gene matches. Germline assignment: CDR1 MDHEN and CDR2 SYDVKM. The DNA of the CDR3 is TGTGCCAGCAGTCTCGGGACAGGGTATTCACCCCTCCACTTT. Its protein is CASSLGTGYSPLHF.

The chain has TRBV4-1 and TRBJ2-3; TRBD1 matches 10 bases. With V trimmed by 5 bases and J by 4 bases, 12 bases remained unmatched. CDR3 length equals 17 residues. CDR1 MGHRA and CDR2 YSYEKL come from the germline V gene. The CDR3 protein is CASSKTETGGRADTQYF. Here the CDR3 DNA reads TGCGCCAGCAGCAAAACGGAGACAGGGGGCCGGGCAGATACGCAGTATTTT.

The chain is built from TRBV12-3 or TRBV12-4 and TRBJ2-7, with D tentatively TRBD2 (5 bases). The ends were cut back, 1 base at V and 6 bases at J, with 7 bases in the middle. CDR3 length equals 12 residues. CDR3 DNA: TGTGCCAGCAGTTTAGGAGGGCTCGAGCAGTACTTC. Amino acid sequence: CASSLGGLEQYF.

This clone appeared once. The CDR3 sequence: CASSQDSPSGGAGDTQYF. In nucleotides, the CDR3 is TGTGCCAGCAGCCAGGACTCCCCTAGCGGGGGGGCCGGAGATACGCAGTATTTT. The chain employs TRBV4-2 and TRBJ2-3, with TRBD2 identical over 12 bases. CDR3 length: 18 residues. V gave up 3 bases and J gave up 5 bases; unmatched junction bases: 12. Germline V gives CDR1 LGHNA, CDR2 YNFKEQ.

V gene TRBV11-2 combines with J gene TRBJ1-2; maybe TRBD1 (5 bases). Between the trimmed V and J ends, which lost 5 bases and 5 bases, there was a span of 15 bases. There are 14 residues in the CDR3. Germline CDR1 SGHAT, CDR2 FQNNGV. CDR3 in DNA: TGTGCCAGCAGCCCGTCGGGCGGGGGTTATGGCTACACCTTC. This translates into CASSPSGGGYGYTF.

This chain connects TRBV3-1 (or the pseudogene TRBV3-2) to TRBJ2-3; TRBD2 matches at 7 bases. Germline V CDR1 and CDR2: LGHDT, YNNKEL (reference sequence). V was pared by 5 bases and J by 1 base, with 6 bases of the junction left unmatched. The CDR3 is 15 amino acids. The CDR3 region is CASSYGRGGTDTQYF. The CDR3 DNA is TGTGCCAGCAGCTATGGACGGGGGGGCACAGATACGCAGTATTTT.

The CDR3: CASSTRDRGRRPWQPQHF. The CDR3 nucleotides are TGTGCCAGTAGTACCCGGGACAGGGGGCGCCGCCCGTGGCAGCCCCAGCATTTT. The chain uses TRBV19 and TRBJ1-5; 12 positions agree with TRBD1. The CDR3 spans 18 residues. J lost 7 bases, V lost 4 bases, and 14 bases had no gene match. The germline V gene has CDR1 LNHDA and CDR2 SQIVND (reference sequence). Using reference TRBV19 and TRBJ1-5 for the parts outside the CDR3, the full variable domain is DGGITQSPKYLFRKEGQNVTLSCEQNLNHDAMYWYRQDPGQGLRLIYYSQIVNDFQKGDIAEGYSVSREKKESFPLTVTSAQKNPTAFYLCASSTRDRGRRPWQPQHFGDGTRLSIL.

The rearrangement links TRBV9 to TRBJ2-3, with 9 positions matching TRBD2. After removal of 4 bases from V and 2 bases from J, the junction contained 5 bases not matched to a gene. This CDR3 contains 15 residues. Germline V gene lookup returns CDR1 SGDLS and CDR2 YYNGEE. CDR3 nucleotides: TGTGCCAGCAGCCCTCGGACTAGCGACACAGATACGCAGTATTTT. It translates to CASSPRTSDTDTQYF. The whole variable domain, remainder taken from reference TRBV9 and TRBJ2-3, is DSGVTQTPKHLITATGQRVTLRCSPRSGDLSVYWYQQSLDQGLQFLIQYYNGEERAKGNILERFSAQQFPDLHSELNLSSLELGDSALYFCASSPRTSDTDTQYFGPGTRLTVL.

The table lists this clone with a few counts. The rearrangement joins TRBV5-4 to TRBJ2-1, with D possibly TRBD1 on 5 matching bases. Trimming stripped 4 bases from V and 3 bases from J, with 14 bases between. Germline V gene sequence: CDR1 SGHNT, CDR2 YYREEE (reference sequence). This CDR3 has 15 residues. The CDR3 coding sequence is TGTGCCAGCAGCACCCGAACGACAGACTACAATGAGCAGTTCTTC. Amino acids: CASSTRTTDYNEQFF.

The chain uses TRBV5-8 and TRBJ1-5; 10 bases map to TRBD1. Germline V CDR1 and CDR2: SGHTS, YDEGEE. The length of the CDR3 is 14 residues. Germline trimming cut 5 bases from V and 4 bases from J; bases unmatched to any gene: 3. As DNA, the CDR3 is TGTGCCAGCAGTTGGGACAGGGGTAATCAGCCCCAGCATTTT. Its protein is CASSWDRGNQPQHF.

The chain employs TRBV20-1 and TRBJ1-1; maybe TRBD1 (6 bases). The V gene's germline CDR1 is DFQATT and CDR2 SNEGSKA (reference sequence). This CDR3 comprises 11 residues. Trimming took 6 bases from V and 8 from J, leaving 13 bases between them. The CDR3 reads CSAETGPEAFF. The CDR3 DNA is TGCAGTGCAGAGACAGGCCCCGAAGCTTTCTTT.

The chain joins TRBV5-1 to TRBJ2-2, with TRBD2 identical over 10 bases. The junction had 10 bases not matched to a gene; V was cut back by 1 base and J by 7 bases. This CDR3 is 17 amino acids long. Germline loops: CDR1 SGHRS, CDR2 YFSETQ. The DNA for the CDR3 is TGCGCCAGCAGCTTGCCTGGAGCGGGGGGGCCCAACGGGGAGCTGTTTTTT. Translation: CASSLPGAGGPNGELFF.

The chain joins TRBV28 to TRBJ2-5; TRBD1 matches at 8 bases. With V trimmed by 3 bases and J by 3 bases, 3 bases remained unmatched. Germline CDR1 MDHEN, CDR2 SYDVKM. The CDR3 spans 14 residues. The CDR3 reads CASSFSGQEETQYF. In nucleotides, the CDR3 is TGTGCCAGCAGTTTCTCGGGACAGGAAGAGACCCAGTACTTC.

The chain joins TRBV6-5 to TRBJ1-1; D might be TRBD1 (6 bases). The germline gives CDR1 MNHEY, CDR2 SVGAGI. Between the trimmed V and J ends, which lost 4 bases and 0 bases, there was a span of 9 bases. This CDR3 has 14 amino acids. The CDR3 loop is CASSSQGMNTEAFF. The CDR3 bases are TGTGCCAGCAGTTCCCAGGGGATGAACACTGAAGCTTTCTTT.

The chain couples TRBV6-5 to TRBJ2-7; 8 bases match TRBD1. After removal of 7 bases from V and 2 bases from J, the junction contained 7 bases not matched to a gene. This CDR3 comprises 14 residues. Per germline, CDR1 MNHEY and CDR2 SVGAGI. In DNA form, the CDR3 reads TGTGCCAGCACCGCGGGACAGGAGACCTACGAGCAGTACTTC. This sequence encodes CASTAGQETYEQYF.

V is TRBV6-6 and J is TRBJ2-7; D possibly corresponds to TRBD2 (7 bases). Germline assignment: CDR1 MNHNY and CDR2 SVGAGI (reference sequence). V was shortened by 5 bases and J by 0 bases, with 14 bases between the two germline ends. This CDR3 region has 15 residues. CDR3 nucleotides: TGTGCCAGCAGTAGGCGGGGGCTATCCTCCTACGAGCAGTACTTC. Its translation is CASSRRGLSSYEQYF.

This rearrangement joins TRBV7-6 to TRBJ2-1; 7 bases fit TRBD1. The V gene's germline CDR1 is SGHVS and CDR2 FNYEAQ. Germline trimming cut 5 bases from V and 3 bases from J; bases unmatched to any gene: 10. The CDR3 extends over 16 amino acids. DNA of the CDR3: TGTGCCAGCAGCCTAAGGACAGGACGCTTCTACAATGAGCAGTTCTTC. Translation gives CASSLRTGRFYNEQFF.